What follows are 20 T cell receptor beta chains derived from one specimen sequenced in a study of cytomegalovirus exposure and HLA in healthy donors. In the PCR, 60 Vbeta and 13 Jbeta primers were used. The protocol was immunoSEQ multiplex PCR, while the TCRdb copy is restricted to in-frame clones and leaves out a portion. The table has some 120,000 clones, 80% to 90% seen once; the top ten hold more than 1.5%. Sequencing was done on a sample of PBMCs. The receptors originated from a middle-aged man in good health and CMV-seronegative.

V usage is TRBV29-1 and J usage is TRBJ1-4; TRBD1 matches at 10 bases. This CDR3 is 13 amino acids long. Trimming removed 7 bases from V and 5 bases from J; junction bases left unmatched: 4. Germline-derived CDR1 and CDR2 are SQVTM and ANQGSEA. This chain's CDR3 is CSARTGGNEKLFF. DNA of the CDR3: TGCAGCGCACGGACAGGGGGAAATGAAAAACTGTTTTTT.

V gene TRBV30 combines with J gene TRBJ2-7, with TRBD2 matching 7 bases. The germline V gene encodes CDR1 GTSNPN and CDR2 SVGIG (reference sequence). The V and J ends lost 0 bases and 6 bases, in that order; junction bases with no gene match: 2. The CDR3 runs to 12 residues. This CDR3 is CAWSVPGGEQYF. The CDR3 DNA sequence: TGTGCCTGGAGTGTACCGGGGGGCGAGCAGTACTTC.

The count of this clone is one. The chain recombines TRBV7-9 with TRBJ2-5; TRBD2 is a possible D gene (5 bases). The length of the CDR3 is 16 residues. Germline V gives CDR1 SEHNR, CDR2 FQNEAQ (reference sequence). V was cut by 4 bases and J by 2 bases, with 17 bases left in between. The CDR3 DNA sequence: TGTGCCAGCAGCTCCCGTGGGTGGCGGGCTCAAGAGACCCAGTACTTC. It translates to CASSSRGWRAQETQYF.

V gene TRBV5-5 combines with J gene TRBJ2-7; maybe TRBD1 (6 bases). The CDR3 contains 12 residues. Trimming took 2 bases from V and 6 from J, leaving 9 bases between them. Germline CDR1 SGHKS, CDR2 YYEKEE (reference sequence). The CDR3 nucleotides read TGTGCCAGCAGCTTCCGGACAGTCGAGCAGTACTTC. Translating it yields CASSFRTVEQYF.

The chain employs TRBV12-5 and TRBJ2-7; possibly TRBD2 for D (5 bases). V dropped 2 bases and J dropped 3 bases, with 14 bases sitting between them. This CDR3 is built from 15 residues. CDR1 is LGHNT and CDR2 is FRNRAP in the germline V gene. The CDR3 is CASGLYRDRDYEQYF. The CDR3 DNA follows: TGTGCTAGTGGTTTGTACCGGGATCGGGACTACGAGCAGTACTTC.

This clone came up many times. V is TRBV7-9 and J is TRBJ1-2, with D tentatively TRBD1 (6 bases). Deletions cut 4 bases from V and 5 bases from J, with 11 bases between. This CDR3 has 13 amino acids. Germline loops: CDR1 SEHNR, CDR2 FQNEAQ (reference sequence). The CDR3 reads CASSSTGLYGYTF. The CDR3 nucleotides read TGTGCCAGCAGCTCGACAGGACTGTATGGCTACACCTTC.

V and J are TRBV28 and TRBJ1-4, with 8 bases identical to TRBD1. The CDR3 loop spans 15 amino acids. The germline V gene has CDR1 MDHEN and CDR2 SYDVKM. V trimming: 4 bases; J trimming: 8 bases; junction bases outside the gene matches: 9. CDR3 nucleotide sequence: TGTGCCAGCAGTTCGGAAACAGGGGGTGAAGAAAAACTGTTTTTT. It translates to CASSSETGGEEKLFF.

The rearrangement links TRBV6-1 to TRBJ2-2, with 8 bases identical to TRBD2. The CDR3 spans 15 residues. Unmatched junction bases numbered 7, after V lost 5 bases and J lost 5 bases. CDR1 MNHNS and CDR2 SASEGT come from the germline V gene. The DNA for the CDR3 is TGTGCCAGCAGTTCCGCGGGAGGTGGAACCGGGGAGCTGTTTTTT. Translated: CASSSAGGGTGELFF.

The V gene is TRBV11-2, the J gene TRBJ1-4; no firm D call. Germline lookup yields CDR1 SGHAT and CDR2 FQNNGV. The CDR3 totals 13 residues. Trimming shortened V by 5 bases and J by 12 bases, and 16 bases separated the two germline ends. Here the CDR3 reads CASSPTRSRELFF. The DNA for the CDR3 is TGTGCCAGCAGCCCTACTCGGAGTCGGGAACTGTTTTTT.

The V gene is TRBV6-5, the J gene TRBJ2-7, with 7 bases that match TRBD2. With V trimmed by 0 bases and J by 2 bases, 1 base remained unmatched. This CDR3 contains 14 residues. Germline V gene sequence: CDR1 MNHEY, CDR2 SVGAGI. CDR3 loop: CASSYSGLPYEQYF. CDR3 in DNA: TGTGCCAGCAGTTACTCGGGACTACCCTACGAGCAGTACTTC.

There are a few counts of this clone. This rearrangement joins TRBV10-2 to TRBJ2-3, with TRBD2 identical over 11 bases. The CDR3 consists of 15 residues. Germline CDR1 and CDR2: WSHSY and SAAADI. Germline trimming cut 11 bases from V and 4 bases from J; bases unmatched to any gene: 11. The CDR3 here is CAVSTSGKGADTQYF. Written as DNA, the CDR3 is TGCGCCGTATCGACTAGCGGGAAGGGGGCAGATACGCAGTATTTT.

The sample holds one count of this clone. V and J are TRBV15 and TRBJ2-3, with D perhaps matching TRBD1 (6 bases). The length of the CDR3 is 14 residues. Germline assignment: CDR1 LNHNV and CDR2 YYDKDF (reference sequence). V was shortened by 2 bases and J by 2 bases, with 8 bases between the two germline ends. CDR3 nucleotides: TGTGCCACCAGCAGAAGGGGGTCCACAGATACGCAGTATTTT. Translating it yields CATSRRGSTDTQYF.

The chain employs TRBV7-2 and TRBJ2-7, with TRBD2 as a possible D gene (5 bases). CDR3 size: 13 residues. CDR1 and CDR2 (germline): SGHTA, FQGNSA. Trimming pared 7 bases from V and 2 bases from J, leaving 12 bases between. The CDR3 coding sequence is TGTGCCAGCAACCGCGGAGGCGCCTACGAGCAGTACTTC. Translated: CASNRGGAYEQYF.

This sequence joins TRBV28 and TRBJ2-1; 12 bases agree with TRBD2. The V gene end was trimmed by 6 bases and the J gene end by 1 base; junction bases not matched to a gene: 7. Germline values: CDR1 MDHEN, CDR2 SYDVKM. The CDR3 extends over 17 amino acids. The CDR3 loop reads CASRRLAGDVSYNEQFF. In DNA, the CDR3 is TGTGCCAGCAGGAGACTAGCGGGAGATGTATCCTACAATGAGCAGTTCTTC.

This clone was counted a single time. The chain employs TRBV7-2 and TRBJ2-7; D might be TRBD1 (5 bases). CDR3 size: 14 residues. V lost 7 bases and J 2 bases, leaving 15 bases between the germline ends. The germline V gene has CDR1 SGHTA and CDR2 FQGNSA. CDR3 in amino acids: CASTPGWGAYEQYF. The CDR3 DNA follows: TGTGCCAGCACTCCCGGCTGGGGCGCCTACGAGCAGTACTTC.

V and J are TRBV28 and TRBJ2-7; 15 positions match TRBD2. V shed 1 base, J shed 4 bases, and the junction held 14 bases outside the gene matches. The CDR3 is 20 amino acids. Looked up from germline, CDR1 is MDHEN and CDR2 is SYDVKM. The CDR3, as DNA: TGTGCCAGCAGTTTATACGCTCCGGGACTAGCGGGAGGTTCGGGATACGAGCAGTACTTC. Translated, it gives CASSLYAPGLAGGSGYEQYF.

This clone has just one count. V usage is TRBV5-1 and J usage is TRBJ1-1; weak D call: TRBD1 (5 bases). V was cut by 4 bases and J by 0 bases, with 10 bases left in between. The CDR3 sequence is 14 residues long. Germline lookup yields CDR1 SGHRS and CDR2 YFSETQ. CDR3 in DNA: TGCGCCAGCAGCATATCGACAGTGAACACTGAAGCTTTCTTT. Translating it yields CASSISTVNTEAFF. Variable domain in full (rest from reference TRBV5-1 and TRBJ1-1): KAGVTQTPRYLIKTRGQQVTLSCSPISGHRSVSWYQQTPGQGLQFLFEYFSETQRNKGNFPGRFSGRQFSNSRSEMNVSTLELGDSALYLCASSISTVNTEAFFGQGTRLTVV.

The DNA of the CDR3 is TGTGCCAGCTCACCCTCAAACCAACAGGGATCTGACGAGCAGTACTTC. It encodes CASSPSNQQGSDEQYF. V usage is TRBV18 and J usage is TRBJ2-7; a possible D gene is TRBD1 (6 bases). The CDR3 spans 16 residues. Germline CDR1 is KGHSH and CDR2 is LQKENI. V was trimmed by 3 bases and J by 5 bases, leaving 20 bases between them.

This chain links TRBV19 with TRBJ2-7; 7 positions match TRBD1. J lost 1 base, V lost 6 bases, and 9 bases had no gene match. CDR3 length equals 15 residues. Germline V gene data show CDR1 as LNHDA and CDR2 as SQIVND (reference sequence). The DNA of the CDR3 is TGTGCCAGTAGGTCCCCGACAGGGCCATCCTACGAGCAGTACTTC. It codes for CASRSPTGPSYEQYF. The full variable domain, rest sourced from reference TRBV19 and TRBJ2-7, is DGGITQSPKYLFRKEGQNVTLSCEQNLNHDAMYWYRQDPGQGLRLIYYSQIVNDFQKGDIAEGYSVSREKKESFPLTVTSAQKNPTAFYLCASRSPTGPSYEQYFGPGTRLTVT.

The rearrangement uses TRBV6-6 and TRBJ2-5, with 12 bases aligning to TRBD2. The CDR3 covers 16 residues. Trimming took 6 bases from V and 4 from J; bases not matched to a gene: 9. Germline V lookup: CDR1 MNHNY, CDR2 SVGAGI (reference sequence). In DNA, the CDR3 is TGTGCCAGCAGCCCGACTAGCGGGGGCCAGGGAGAGACCCAGTACTTC. Translating gives CASSPTSGGQGETQYF.